The source of this T cell receptor beta chain is a study of cytotoxic CD8 clonotypes in ibrutinib-treated CLL. The table lists this clone with a few counts. The repertoire was sequenced with immunoSEQ multiplex PCR; TCRdb's copy has only in-frame clones and lacks some. The profile shows nearly 50,000 clones, about 57% of them singletons. Trimming left V 4 bases short and J 3 bases short, with 21 bases between. Germline lookup yields CDR1 MGHRA and CDR2 YSYEKL. CDR3 length: 17 residues. The sequenced sample was PBMCs, obtained after 24 months of ibrutinib treatment. V and J are TRBV4-1 and TRBJ1-1; D is unresolved. The sequence was collected from a human donor with chronic lymphocytic leukemia. CDR3 DNA sequence: TGCGCCAGCAGCCCCTATAGTGTGGGCGGAGCGGACACTGAAGCTTTCTTT. Translating it yields CASSPYSVGGADTEAFF.